Ten or more counts support the clone carrying this T cell receptor (beta chain). Its matching antigen is unknown. The sample originates from a study of T-cell memory formation after mild COVID-19. Turning to the study itself: The study found TCR clusters largely donor specific.

Broader study findings: Among CD4+ contracting clones, most were CM and EM, and CD8+ ones EMRA. From day 15 to 85, contracting clones were balanced between CD4 and CD8, whereas later expanders leaned toward CD4+. Researchers could not confirm that second-wave clones peaking on day 37 targeted SARS-CoV-2.

TCRdb independently ran MiXCR on the 5' RACE reads; one entry per CDR3 protein. The sample carries some 82,000 distinct CDR3 sequences, 9.5% to 15% recorded once. V was shortened by 2 bases and J by 1 base, with 9 bases between the two germline ends. Germline V gene lookup returns CDR1 SGDLS and CDR2 YYNGEE. This CDR3 spans 14 amino acids. The V gene is TRBV9, the J gene TRBJ1-1, with a tentative D call TRBD1 (5 bases). This TCR was recovered from a man aged 18 to 30 who had mild COVID-19 (a few samples of this study predate the infection). Cell type and time point are not known. The sequenced sample consisted of PBMCs or a T cell subset sorted from them (not recorded which). CDR3 DNA sequence: TGTGCCAGCAGCGTGCAGGGTACGAACACTGAAGCTTTCTTT. This gives the protein CASSVQGTNTEAFF.